The next 29 T cell receptor beta chains were all read from a single sample in a study of cytomegalovirus exposure and HLA in healthy donors. The PCR was carried out with 60 Vbeta primers and 13 Jbeta primers. Assay used: immunoSEQ multiplex PCR; TCRdb lists only in-frame clones, some missing. The table has 85,000 to 130,000 clones, approximately 82% seen once. Sequences were obtained from PBMCs. All receptors come from a woman younger than 30 in good health and CMV-seronegative.

V is TRBV19 and J is TRBJ1-6, with D tentatively TRBD1 (5 bases). Germline assignment: CDR1 LNHDA and CDR2 SQIVND (reference sequence). Trimming took off 6 bases at V and 1 base at J, with 13 bases between the two ends. This CDR3 spans 16 amino acids. The CDR3 DNA sequence: TGTGCCAGTAGAGCAGGGCCGGTATCCTATAATTCACCCCTCCACTTT. It yields the protein CASRAGPVSYNSPLHF.

The chain joins TRBV7-8 to TRBJ1-2; D might be TRBD1 (5 bases). V lost 1 base and J lost 6, with 15 bases in between. The CDR3 covers 15 residues. Per germline, CDR1 SGHVS and CDR2 FQNEAQ. As DNA, the CDR3 is TGTGCCAGCAGCTTAGGGGGGGGTTTCCGGAATGGCTACACCTTC. Its translation: CASSLGGGFRNGYTF.

The V gene is TRBV7-8, the J gene TRBJ2-7; maybe TRBD1 (5 bases). Germline V gives CDR1 SGHVS, CDR2 FQNEAQ. The germline V and J ends were trimmed by 5 bases and 6 bases, with 14 bases remaining between them. The CDR3 covers 13 residues. The CDR3 bases are TGTGCCAGCAGCATCGAAACAGGTCCCGAGCAGTACTTC. Translating it yields CASSIETGPEQYF.

This clone was detected only once. V usage is TRBV7-2 and J usage is TRBJ2-5; the match to TRBD1 covers 9 bases. CDR1 and CDR2 (germline): SGHTA, FQGNSA. The V gene end was trimmed by 1 base and the J gene end by 5 bases; junction bases not matched to a gene: 2. The CDR3 runs 14 residues. The CDR3 protein is CASSLGDRVETQYF. The CDR3 DNA sequence: TGTGCCAGCAGCTTAGGGGACAGGGTGGAGACCCAGTACTTC.

The rearrangement links TRBV7-9 to TRBJ1-3; possible D gene TRBD1, 6 bases. This CDR3 is built from 17 residues. CDR1 is SEHNR, CDR2 FQNEAQ, per germline (reference sequence). Trimming cost V 4 bases and J 0 bases, with 16 bases left between them. The CDR3: CASSSRTVGRSGNTIYF. In DNA, the CDR3 is TGTGCCAGCAGCTCCCGGACAGTGGGGCGCTCTGGAAACACCATATATTTT. The full variable domain, with the rest looked up from reference TRBV7-9 and TRBJ1-3, is DTGVSQNPRHKITKRGQNVTFRCDPISEHNRLYWYRQTLGQGPEFLTYFQNEAQLEKSRLLSDRFSAERPKGSFSTLEIQRTEQGDSAMYLCASSSRTVGRSGNTIYFGEGSWLTVV.

The V call is TRBV30, the J call TRBJ1-6; D may be TRBD1 (6 bases). The CDR3 is 18 residues long. Trimming took 5 bases from V and 10 from J, leaving 30 bases between them. CDR1 and CDR2 (germline): GTSNPN, SVGIG (reference sequence). CDR3 loop: CAWDHTGGLSSKWSPLHF. The CDR3 DNA follows: TGTGCCTGGGATCACACCGGGGGGCTTTCCTCCAAGTGGTCACCCCTCCACTTT.

The J gene is TRBJ2-7, the V gene TRBV6-1; maybe TRBD1 (6 bases). This CDR3 is built from 14 residues. CDR1 is MNHNS, CDR2 SASEGT, per germline. The V end was cut by 2 bases, the J end by 3 bases, with 11 bases between. The CDR3 protein is CASSEWGTHYEQYF. The DNA of the CDR3 is TGTGCCAGCAGTGAATGGGGGACACACTACGAGCAGTACTTC.

This chain connects TRBV28 to TRBJ2-5, with 10 bases lining up with TRBD1. This CDR3 is built from 15 residues. V was clipped by 6 bases and J by 4 bases; unmatched bases: 8. Germline-derived CDR1 and CDR2 are MDHEN and SYDVKM. In DNA form, the CDR3 reads TGTGCCAGCAGCTCCCGGGACAGGGGCACAGAGACCCAGTACTTC. Translating it yields CASSSRDRGTETQYF.

The chain combines TRBV28 with TRBJ2-2; D call uncertain. With 2 bases removed from V and 3 bases from J, the gap between germline ends came to 13 bases. This CDR3 region has 16 residues. CDR1 is MDHEN and CDR2 is SYDVKM in the germline V gene. This CDR3 is CASSLPHDSYTGELFF. The CDR3 nucleotides are TGTGCCAGCAGTTTACCCCACGACTCGTACACCGGGGAGCTGTTTTTT.

This chain connects TRBV6-1 to TRBJ2-2; TRBD2 matches at 8 bases. Germline V gives CDR1 MNHNS, CDR2 SASEGT. CDR3 length equals 15 residues. V lost 5 bases, J lost 4 bases, and 6 bases stayed unmatched. This CDR3 reads CASSLAGPGTGELFF. In nucleotides, the CDR3 is TGTGCCAGCAGTTTAGCGGGGCCGGGCACCGGGGAGCTGTTTTTT.

This clone was observed a handful of times. The chain has TRBV6-1 and TRBJ2-1, with a tentative D call TRBD1 (5 bases). V lost 2 bases and J lost 11, with 10 bases in between. Germline assignment: CDR1 MNHNS and CDR2 SASEGT. CDR3 length: 12 residues. The CDR3 bases are TGTGCCAGCAGTGAATTAGGGGCCCAGCAGTTCTTC. Translation: CASSELGAQQFF.

V is TRBV4-3 and J is TRBJ2-3; D call uncertain. CDR1 is LGHNA and CDR2 is YSLEER in the germline V gene. The V end lost 4 bases, the J end lost 0 bases, and 11 bases lay between the germline ends. The CDR3 is 15 amino acids. CDR3 nucleotide sequence: TGCGCCAGCAGCCGAATTTTAGTCAGCACAGATACGCAGTATTTT. This gives the protein CASSRILVSTDTQYF.

The gene calls are TRBV5-1 and TRBJ1-1; D gene uncertain. V lost 1 base, J lost 4 bases, and 8 bases lay in between. Per the germline V gene, CDR1 is SGHRS and CDR2 is YFSETQ. CDR3 length equals 13 residues. CDR3 DNA sequence: TGCGCCAGCAGCTTGTACGGGATCACTGAAGCTTTCTTT. Translating gives CASSLYGITEAFF.

V and J are TRBV28 and TRBJ2-1, with D maybe TRBD2 (6 bases). CDR3 length equals 12 residues. The V and J ends lost 3 bases and 14 bases respectively, with 14 bases between them. Germline loops: CDR1 MDHEN, CDR2 SYDVKM. CDR3 protein: CASSLSGGMEFF. CDR3 coding DNA: TGTGCCAGCAGTTTGTCTGGGGGGATGGAGTTCTTC.

CDR3 in amino acids: CASSQVLGSYNEQFF. The CDR3 nucleotides are TGCGCCAGCAGCCAAGTACTAGGTTCCTACAATGAGCAGTTCTTC. The chain recombines TRBV4-1 with TRBJ2-1; a weak D match, TRBD2 (5 bases). Between the trimmed V and J ends, which lost 1 base and 1 base, there was a span of 8 bases. Germline V gene sequence: CDR1 MGHRA, CDR2 YSYEKL. The length of the CDR3 is 15 residues.

A few counts support this clone. The genes are TRBV4-1 and TRBJ1-1; D unclear. Trimming removed 0 bases at V and 0 bases at J, with 11 bases between. The CDR3 covers 16 residues. CDR1 and CDR2 from the germline V gene are MGHRA and YSYEKL. The CDR3 DNA sequence: TGCGCCAGCAGCCAAGATCCGGGTGGCATGAACACTGAAGCTTTCTTT. Its translation is CASSQDPGGMNTEAFF.

With regard to this clone: A junction end diverges from the germline sequence, so it may reflect a read error. This chain connects TRBV7-7 to TRBJ2-1, with D possibly being TRBD1 (6 bases). This CDR3 is 16 amino acids long. Germline CDR1 and CDR2: SSHAT and FNYEAQ (reference sequence). The CDR3 protein is CASSLILGADFNEQFF. The CDR3 region has the DNA TGTGCTAGCAGCTTAATATTGGGGGCGGACTTCAATGAGCAGTTCTTC.

The chain combines TRBV6-4 with TRBJ2-2, with 8 bases matching TRBD1. This CDR3 has 16 amino acids. V gave up 2 bases and J gave up 7 bases; unmatched junction bases: 9. The V gene's germline CDR1 is MRHNA and CDR2 SNTAGT. CDR3 loop: CASSDHGQGGHGELFF. CDR3 DNA sequence: TGTGCCAGCAGTGACCACGGACAGGGAGGCCACGGGGAGCTGTTTTTT.

The genes are TRBV5-4 and TRBJ2-6, with TRBD1 matching over 8 bases. Germline trimming cut 5 bases from V and 3 bases from J; bases unmatched to any gene: 4. This CDR3 is 15 amino acids long. Germline lookup yields CDR1 SGHNT and CDR2 YYREEE (reference sequence). This chain's CDR3 is CASSKTGVGANVLTF. CDR3 coding DNA: TGTGCCAGCAGTAAGACAGGGGTTGGGGCCAACGTCCTGACTTTC.

This chain uses TRBV27 with TRBJ1-4; D might be TRBD1 (5 bases). Germline CDR1 MNHEY, CDR2 SMNVEV (reference sequence). Trimming shortened V by 6 bases and J by 8 bases, and 19 bases separated the two germline ends. CDR3 length equals 15 residues. Written as DNA, the CDR3 is TGTGCCAGCAGCCCAATGCAGGGTTTAGGGGAAAAACTGTTTTTT. Translating it yields CASSPMQGLGEKLFF.

The chain uses TRBV27 and TRBJ2-7; the match to TRBD2 covers 12 bases. The V segment lost 2 bases and the J segment 5 bases; nucleotides outside the gene matches: 4. Germline CDR1 and CDR2: MNHEY and SMNVEV (reference sequence). This CDR3 has 15 residues. The CDR3 DNA reads TGTGCCAGCAGTTTACTAGCGGGGGGGGGCCACGAGCAGTACTTC. Residues: CASSLLAGGGHEQYF.

Comment on this clone: One end of the junction varies from germline; a read error may be responsible. This sequence joins TRBV7-9 and TRBJ2-2; 10 positions match TRBD1. The CDR3 length is 18 residues. CDR1 SEHNR and CDR2 FQNEAQ come from the germline V gene (reference sequence). This chain's CDR3 is CSSSYGTGTGEYTGELFF. CDR3 sequence (DNA): TGTTCCAGCAGTTACGGAACCGGGACAGGGGAGTACACCGGGGAGCTGTTTTTT.

This chain links TRBV5-1 with TRBJ2-5; possibly TRBD1 for D (6 bases). Germline V gene sequence: CDR1 SGHRS, CDR2 YFSETQ. The CDR3 has 17 amino acids. V shed 1 base and J shed 3 bases, with 19 bases lying between them. The CDR3 region is CASSLNLRAGVKETQYF. CDR3 sequence (DNA): TGCGCCAGCAGCTTGAACCTCCGCGCAGGGGTGAAAGAGACCCAGTACTTC. Based on the CDR3 plus reference TRBV5-1 and TRBJ2-5, the full variable domain is KAGVTQTPRYLIKTRGQQVTLSCSPISGHRSVSWYQQTPGQGLQFLFEYFSETQRNKGNFPGRFSGRQFSNSRSEMNVSTLELGDSALYLCASSLNLRAGVKETQYFGPGTRLLVL.

This clone was observed a handful of times. The chain uses TRBV5-1 and TRBJ1-6, with D maybe TRBD1 (5 bases). There are 16 residues in the CDR3. Trimming cost V 4 bases and J 4 bases, with 15 bases left between them. Germline CDR1 SGHRS, CDR2 YFSETQ. The chain's CDR3 is CASSRGSDLYNSPLHF. Written as DNA, the CDR3 is TGCGCCAGCAGCCGGGGGTCGGATTTGTATAATTCACCCCTCCACTTT.

This chain uses TRBV5-1 with TRBJ1-4; TRBD1 is a possible D gene (6 bases). The CDR3 contains 17 residues. From germline, CDR1 is SGHRS and CDR2 YFSETQ. The germline V and J ends were trimmed by 1 base and 2 bases, with 15 bases remaining between them. CDR3 sequence (DNA): TGCGCCAGCAGCTTGTTACCGGGGAGGGGGACTAATGAAAAACTGTTTTTT. This sequence encodes CASSLLPGRGTNEKLFF.

This sequence joins TRBV5-1 and TRBJ2-7; 11 bases are a match to TRBD2. Germline V gene data show CDR1 as SGHRS and CDR2 as YFSETQ. V trimming: 7 bases; J trimming: 3 bases; junction bases outside the gene matches: 9. This CDR3 contains 15 residues. CDR3: CASRTTTSGNYEQYF. Written as DNA, the CDR3 is TGCGCCAGCCGAACCACGACTAGCGGGAACTACGAGCAGTACTTC.

V and J are TRBV2 and TRBJ1-4; D not certain. The V and J ends lost 7 bases and 8 bases respectively, with 20 bases between them. The length of the CDR3 is 15 residues. Germline V lookup: CDR1 SNHLY, CDR2 FYNNEI. CDR3 amino acids: CASNKKGLPGEKLFF. The CDR3 bases are TGTGCCAGCAATAAAAAAGGACTTCCCGGGGAAAAACTGTTTTTT.

Here the CDR3 DNA reads TGTGCCACCAGCAGAGAAGCAGGGAGGCGGGAGACCCAGTACTTC. This encodes CATSREAGRRETQYF. J is TRBJ2-5 and V is TRBV15, with a possible D match to TRBD2 (6 bases). Germline CDR1 is LNHNV and CDR2 is YYDKDF (reference sequence). Trimming stripped 0 bases from V and 5 bases from J, with 13 bases between. This CDR3 comprises 15 residues.

This clone appeared a few times. As DNA, the CDR3 is TGCGCCAGCAGCCAAGATCCTCGACAGGGCAACACCATATATTTT. Its translation is CASSQDPRQGNTIYF. The J gene is TRBJ1-3, the V gene TRBV4-3, with 7 nucleotides matching TRBD1. V was clipped by 0 bases and J by 7 bases; unmatched bases: 6. The CDR3 loop spans 15 amino acids. CDR1 and CDR2 (germline): LGHNA, YSLEER.